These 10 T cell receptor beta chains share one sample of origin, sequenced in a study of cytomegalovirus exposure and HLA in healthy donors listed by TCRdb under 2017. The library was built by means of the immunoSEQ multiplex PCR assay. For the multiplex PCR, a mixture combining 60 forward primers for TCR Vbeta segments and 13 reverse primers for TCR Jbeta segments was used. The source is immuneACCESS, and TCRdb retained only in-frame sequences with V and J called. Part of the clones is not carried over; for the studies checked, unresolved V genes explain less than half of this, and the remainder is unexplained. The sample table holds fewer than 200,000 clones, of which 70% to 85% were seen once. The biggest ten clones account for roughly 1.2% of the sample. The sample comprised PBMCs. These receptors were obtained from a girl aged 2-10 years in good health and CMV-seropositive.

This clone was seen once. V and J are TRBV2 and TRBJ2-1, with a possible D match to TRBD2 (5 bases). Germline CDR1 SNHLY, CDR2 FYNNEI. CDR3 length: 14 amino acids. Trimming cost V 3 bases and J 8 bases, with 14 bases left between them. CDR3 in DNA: TGTGCCAGCAGTGACAAACGGGGTACCCATGAGCAGTTCTTC. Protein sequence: CASSDKRGTHEQFF.

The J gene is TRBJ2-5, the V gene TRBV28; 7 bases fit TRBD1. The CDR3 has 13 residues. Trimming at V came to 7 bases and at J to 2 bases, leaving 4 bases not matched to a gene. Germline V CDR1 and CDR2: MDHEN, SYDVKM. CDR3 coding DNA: TGTGCCAGCATACTGACAGGGCAAGAGACCCAGTACTTC. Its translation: CASILTGQETQYF. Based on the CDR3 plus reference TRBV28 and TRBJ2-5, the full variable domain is DVKVTQSSRYLVKRTGEKVFLECVQDMDHENMFWYRQDPGLGLRLIYFSYDVKMKEKGDIPEGYSVSREKKERFSLILESASTNQTSMYLCASILTGQETQYFGPGTRLLVL.

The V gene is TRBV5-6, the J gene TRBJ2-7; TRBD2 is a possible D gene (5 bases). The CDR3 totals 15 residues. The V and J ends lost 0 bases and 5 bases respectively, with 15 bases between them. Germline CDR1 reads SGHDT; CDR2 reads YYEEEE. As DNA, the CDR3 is TGTGCCAGCAGCTTGGTTTGGAGCGCGGGCAACGAGCAGTACTTC. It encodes CASSLVWSAGNEQYF.

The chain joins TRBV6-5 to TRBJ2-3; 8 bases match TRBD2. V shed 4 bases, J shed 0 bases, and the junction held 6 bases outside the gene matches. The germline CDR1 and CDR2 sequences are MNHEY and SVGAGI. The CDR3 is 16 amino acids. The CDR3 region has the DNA TGTGCCAGCAGTTTCCGGACTAGCACTAGCACAGATACGCAGTATTTT. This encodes CASSFRTSTSTDTQYF.

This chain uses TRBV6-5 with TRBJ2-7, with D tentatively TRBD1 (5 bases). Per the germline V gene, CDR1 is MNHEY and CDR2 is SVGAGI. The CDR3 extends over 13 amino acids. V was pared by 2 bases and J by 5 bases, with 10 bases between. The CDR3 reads CASSYQGANEQYF. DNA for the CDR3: TGTGCCAGCAGTTACCAGGGTGCGAACGAGCAGTACTTC.

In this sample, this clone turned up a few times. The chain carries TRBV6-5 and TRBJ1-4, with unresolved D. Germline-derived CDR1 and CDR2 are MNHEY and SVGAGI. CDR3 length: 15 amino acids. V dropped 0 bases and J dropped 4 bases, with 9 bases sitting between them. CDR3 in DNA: TGTGCCAGCAGTTACTCTGGCAGTCTTAATGAAAAACTGTTTTTT. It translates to CASSYSGSLNEKLFF.

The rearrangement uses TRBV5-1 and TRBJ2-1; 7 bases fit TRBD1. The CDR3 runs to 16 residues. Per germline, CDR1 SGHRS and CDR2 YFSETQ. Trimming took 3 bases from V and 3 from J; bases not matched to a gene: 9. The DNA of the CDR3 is TGCGCCAGCAGCTCATCAGGGGGTAACCTCTACAATGAGCAGTTCTTC. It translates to CASSSSGGNLYNEQFF.

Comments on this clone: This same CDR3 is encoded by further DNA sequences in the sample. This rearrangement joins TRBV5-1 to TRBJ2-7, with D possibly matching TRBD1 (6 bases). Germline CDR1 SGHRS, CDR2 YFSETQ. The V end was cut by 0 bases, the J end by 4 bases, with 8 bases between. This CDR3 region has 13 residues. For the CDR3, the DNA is TGCGCCAGCAGCTTGGACAGGGTATACGAGCAGTACTTC. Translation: CASSLDRVYEQYF.

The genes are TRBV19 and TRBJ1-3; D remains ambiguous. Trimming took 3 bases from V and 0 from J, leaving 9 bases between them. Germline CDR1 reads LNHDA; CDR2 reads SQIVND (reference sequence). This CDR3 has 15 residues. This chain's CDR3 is CASSITAISGNTIYF. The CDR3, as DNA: TGTGCCAGTAGTATTACTGCGATCTCTGGAAACACCATATATTTT.

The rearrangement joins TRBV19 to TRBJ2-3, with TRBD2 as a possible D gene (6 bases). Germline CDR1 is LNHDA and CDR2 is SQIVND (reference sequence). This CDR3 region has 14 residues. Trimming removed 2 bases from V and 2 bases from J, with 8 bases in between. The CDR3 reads CASSIRRDTDTQYF. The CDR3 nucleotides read TGTGCCAGTAGTATAAGGCGGGACACAGATACGCAGTATTTT.